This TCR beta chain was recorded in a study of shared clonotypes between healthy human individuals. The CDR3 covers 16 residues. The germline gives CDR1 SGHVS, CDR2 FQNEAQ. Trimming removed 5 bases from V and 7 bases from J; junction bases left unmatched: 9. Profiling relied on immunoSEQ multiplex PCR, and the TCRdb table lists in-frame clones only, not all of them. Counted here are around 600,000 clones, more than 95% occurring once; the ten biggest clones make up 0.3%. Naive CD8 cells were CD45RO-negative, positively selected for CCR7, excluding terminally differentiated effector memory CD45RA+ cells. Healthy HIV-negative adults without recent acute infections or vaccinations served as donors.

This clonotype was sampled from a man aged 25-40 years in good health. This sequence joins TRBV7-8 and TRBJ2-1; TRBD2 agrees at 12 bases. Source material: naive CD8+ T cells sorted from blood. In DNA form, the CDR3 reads TGTGCCAGCAGCCTACGGACTAGCGGGATTGTAAATGAGCAGTTCTTC. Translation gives CASSLRTSGIVNEQFF.